Shown below are 15 T cell receptor beta chains from a single sample sequenced in a study of patients and donors after allogeneic stem cell transplantation (TCRdb year 2020). Libraries were prepared through RT-PCR. These reads were obtained on a NextSeq 550. TCRdb's own reprocessing of the public reads used fastp at Q25 and MiXCR and kept productive beta chains. Records with the same CDR3 protein are collapsed into one entry carrying the most frequent genes and DNA. The sample table holds around 31,000 distinct CDR3 sequences, of which 6.8% were seen once. Just under 35% of the sample is in the top ten clones. The sample was blood, either unsorted or a sorted T cell fraction (not recorded which). The receptors stem from a human donor who was either an allogeneic HSCT recipient or a stem cell or donor lymphocyte infusion donor (not recorded which). It is not recorded whose cells these are; they may come from a transplant donor.

The chain is built from TRBV7-2 and TRBJ2-5; 8 bases are a match to TRBD2. V lost 2 bases, J lost 4 bases, and 9 bases stayed unmatched. Germline lookup yields CDR1 SGHTA and CDR2 FQGNSA. CDR3 length: 16 residues. The DNA of the CDR3 is TGTGCCAGCAGCTTATCAGCGGGGGCGCCGATAGAGACCCAGTACTTC. It translates to CASSLSAGAPIETQYF.

This clonotype was found many times. This chain links TRBV2 with TRBJ2-5, with D tentatively TRBD2 (6 bases). CDR1 and CDR2 from the germline V gene are SNHLY and FYNNEI. CDR3 length equals 15 residues. Trimming removed 9 bases at V and 0 bases at J, with 17 bases between. The CDR3 protein is CARGDSYRNQETQYF. As DNA, the CDR3 is TGTGCCAGAGGGGACTCCTATCGAAACCAAGAGACCCAGTACTTC.

J is TRBJ2-2 and V is TRBV18, with TRBD1 as a possible D gene (6 bases). The CDR3 length is 18 residues. Trimming pared 2 bases from V and 4 bases from J, leaving 20 bases between. Germline V gives CDR1 KGHSH, CDR2 LQKENI. This chain's CDR3 is CASSPSGQGPPFTGELFF. The CDR3 DNA reads TGTGCCAGCTCACCATCTGGGCAGGGGCCCCCATTCACCGGGGAGCTGTTTTTT.

The CDR3 DNA is TGCGCCAGCAGTCGGACAGGGTCCCTATTAAGGGAAAGCACAGATACGCAGTATTTT. Translated: CASSRTGSLLRESTDTQYF. This rearrangement joins TRBV4-3 to TRBJ2-3, with TRBD1 matching 8 bases. The V gene end was trimmed by 6 bases and the J gene end by 0 bases; junction bases not matched to a gene: 17. The germline CDR1 and CDR2 sequences are LGHNA and YSLEER. This CDR3 is 19 amino acids long.

This clonotype was seen ten or more times. V is TRBV15 and J is TRBJ1-1, with D perhaps TRBD1 (6 bases). With 0 bases removed from V and 1 base from J, the gap between germline ends came to 15 bases. The CDR3 has 17 amino acids. From germline, CDR1 is LNHNV and CDR2 YYDKDF (reference sequence). CDR3 residues: CATSRDLTGGANTEAFF. CDR3 DNA: TGTGCCACCAGCAGAGATCTCACCGGGGGGGCGAACACTGAAGCTTTCTTT.

This rearrangement joins TRBV7-9 to TRBJ2-5, with 12 bases lining up with TRBD2. This CDR3 has 16 residues. CDR1 and CDR2 (germline): SEHNR, FQNEAQ (reference sequence). Losses at the gene ends were 2 bases for V and 5 bases for J; bases not matched to a gene: 6. The CDR3 sequence is CASSLPRLAGVETQYF. CDR3 bases: TGTGCCAGCAGCTTACCAAGACTAGCGGGAGTTGAGACCCAGTACTTC.

This clonotype has a handful of counts. The gene calls are TRBV4-3 and TRBJ2-3; 13 bases line up with TRBD2. Trimming cost V 0 bases and J 5 bases; bases outside gene matches: 8. The CDR3 is 18 residues long. CDR1 and CDR2 from the germline V gene are LGHNA and YSLEER. The CDR3 is CASSQDIGLAGEIDTQYF. The CDR3 DNA reads TGCGCCAGCAGCCAAGATATCGGACTAGCGGGAGAAATAGATACGCAGTATTTT.

The V and J genes are TRBV18 and TRBJ2-3, with D perhaps matching TRBD1 (6 bases). V was shortened by 5 bases and J by 5 bases, with 14 bases between the two germline ends. Germline-derived CDR1 and CDR2 are KGHSH and LQKENI. The CDR3 runs to 14 residues. CDR3 region: CASSTTLGGDTQYF. The CDR3 DNA is TGTGCCAGCTCAACAACTCTAGGGGGAGATACGCAGTATTTT.

This clonotype was recorded many times. V gene TRBV7-9 combines with J gene TRBJ2-2; no reliable D call. V dropped 0 bases and J dropped 7 bases, with 6 bases sitting between them. The germline gives CDR1 SEHNR, CDR2 FQNEAQ (reference sequence). The CDR3 is 13 residues long. The CDR3 DNA follows: TGTGCCAGCAGCTTAGCACGCCTCGGGGAGCTGTTTTTT. Translating it yields CASSLARLGELFF.

This clonotype has at least ten counts. The chain employs TRBV3-1 and TRBJ1-6; D not resolved. V was trimmed by 2 bases and J by 10 bases, leaving 12 bases between them. CDR1 and CDR2 from the germline V gene are LGHDT and YNNKEL (reference sequence). This CDR3 contains 14 residues. CDR3 residues: CASSQPYNGSPLHF. The CDR3 DNA follows: TGTGCCAGCAGCCAACCCTACAACGGATCACCCCTCCACTTT.

This chain joins TRBV5-1 and TRBJ2-3; 9 nucleotides line up with TRBD2. V lost 4 bases and J lost 4; bases outside the gene matches: 7. Germline-derived CDR1 and CDR2 are SGHRS and YFSETQ. The CDR3 is made up of 15 amino acids. CDR3 amino acids: CASSTVAGDSDTQYF. The CDR3 region has the DNA TGCGCCAGCAGCACAGTAGCGGGAGATTCAGATACGCAGTATTTT.

This clonotype showed up many times. The rearrangement uses TRBV6-2 or TRBV6-3 and TRBJ1-2; TRBD1 agrees at 11 bases. The CDR3 consists of 16 residues. From germline, CDR1 is MNHEY and CDR2 SVGEGT. After removal of 7 bases from V and 6 bases from J, the junction contained 13 bases not matched to a gene. The CDR3 DNA sequence: TGTGCCAGCAAACTTCGGGCGGACAGGGGGCTCGATGGCTACACCTTC. Protein sequence: CASKLRADRGLDGYTF.

This clonotype was seen at least ten times. The chain has TRBV6-5 and TRBJ1-6, with a weak D call TRBD1 (5 bases). CDR3 length: 14 residues. V lost 4 bases and J 6 bases, leaving 10 bases between the germline ends. The germline CDR1 and CDR2 sequences are MNHEY and SVGAGI. CDR3 protein: CASSFQGTNSPLHF. The CDR3 nucleotides are TGTGCCAGCAGTTTTCAGGGAACTAATTCACCCCTCCACTTT.

The gene calls are TRBV20-1 and TRBJ2-1; D is possibly TRBD2 (5 bases). V was trimmed by 1 base and J by 1 base, leaving 8 bases between them. The CDR3 totals 14 residues. In germline, CDR1 is DFQATT, CDR2 SNEGSKA (reference sequence). The CDR3 is CSARGTGSYNEQFF. CDR3 DNA sequence: TGCAGTGCTAGAGGGACTGGATCCTACAATGAGCAGTTCTTC.

This clonotype was seen repeatedly, ten times or more. CDR3 in amino acids: CASSLNQGAGARTEAFF. The CDR3 DNA sequence: TGTGCCAGCAGTTTAAATCAGGGGGCTGGCGCGCGGACTGAAGCTTTCTTT. The chain carries TRBV28 and TRBJ1-1, with 8 bases fitting TRBD1. V dropped 2 bases and J dropped 5; count of bases not matched to a gene: 13. Germline CDR1 reads MDHEN; CDR2 reads SYDVKM. CDR3 length: 17 amino acids.